The source of this T cell receptor (beta chain) is a study of monozygotic twins with inflammatory bowel disease (dated by TCRdb to between 2018 and 2021). About the study as a whole: In total, around 28 monozygotic twin pairs made up the full study: 19 Danish pairs, all IBD-discordant, plus nine German pairs, of which four were IBD-concordant and five were IBD-discordant. Each individual had, on average, about 151 000 unique TCRalpha sequences and 181 000 unique TCRbeta sequences available for analysis. Disease-associated traits were sought mainly through comparisons between IBD patients and their genetically identical healthy co-twins within discordant pairs.

Details on this clonotype: Its antigen is still unknown.

What the research found in general, with its limitations: The analysis was unable to tell apart different T cell subtypes. Repertoire similarity did not differ between concordant and discordant twins, which could be due to limited statistical power. The results gave no support for a single strong signal or clonotype linked to IBD. Compared with healthy twins, IBD patients had fewer clonotypes in common with other individuals, a difference most pronounced in patients showing signs of disease activity. TCRbeta repertoire diversity, by inverse Simpson index, was decreased in IBD patients compared with their healthy co-twins. Because patients were on differing immunosuppressive treatments, the repertoires may have picked up extra background noise and inter-individual variability.

The protocol used for the library was 5' RACE. Each TCR library was prepared from around 3,200 ng of total RNA. For each sample, cDNA synthesis was carried out in eight separate reactions using SMARTScribe reverse transcriptase. During cDNA synthesis, template switching introduced unique molecular identifiers that contained a 6-nucleotide sample barcode. TCRalpha and TCRbeta cDNA was amplified in two nested PCRs of around 15 and 9 cycles, and bead purification was carried out after each PCR. Before amplification, the cDNA was both treated with uracil DNA-glycosylase and purified with the QIAquick PCR purification kit. The second PCR added Illumina TruSeq-compatible adapters along with sample-specific barcodes. TapeStation and Qubit were used to check library quality and concentration, and 5 ng of each library was pooled. Sequencing of pooled libraries was carried out on an Illumina HiSeq2500 single-index Rapid Run using 2 x 100 bp reads and custom sequencing primers. In the original analysis: MiGEC version 1.2.6 was used for UMI-based consensus assembly, which corrected PCR and sequencing errors. V(D)J alignment, clonotype assembly and CDR3 extraction were performed with MiXCR version 2.1.1. Normalisation of gene usage, clonotype sharing and MAIT/NKT TCR abundance was achieved by analysing the top 1000, 10 000 and 20 000 clonotypes per sample. After downsampling to 27 000 UMIs, diversity was calculated as the inverse Simpson index using the vegan R package. Statistical testing used paired Mann-Whitney U tests on the discordant twin pairs and applied Benjamini-Hochberg correction for multiple testing. The reads, reprocessed by TCRdb, yield one row per CDR3 protein sequence and no DNA. These V and J calls originate from TCRdb's pipeline instead of the authors' own analysis. The sample's clone listing holds some 210,000 distinct CDR3 sequences. 1.6% of the sample is held by the ten biggest clonotypes.

Measured from the cysteine to the phenylalanine, the CDR3 is 14 residues long. The DNA sequence is not available. Taken from the germline V gene, the CDR1 and CDR2 loops are SGHTA and FQGNSA. From each donor, a roughly 2.6 ml peripheral blood sample was collected into PAXgene tubes and stored at -80 degrees C. Total RNA was isolated from whole blood with the PAXgene blood miRNA kit on an automated QIAcube, without T cell sorting. Peripheral blood from monozygotic twin pairs concordant or discordant for inflammatory bowel disease was subjected to deep TCRalpha and TCRbeta repertoire profiling with unique molecular barcoding. Smoking habits were recorded for all twin pairs, and each individual was classified as a current, former or never smoker.

The chain joins TRBV7-2 to TRBJ1-5; with no DNA, the TCRdb D assignment of TRBD1 cannot be verified. This sequence was found in a human donor with ulcerative colitis or Crohn's disease, or a healthy co-twin of an affected twin (not recorded which). Sequences were obtained from blood. This receptor has the CDR3 CASSLHQGVQPQHF. The full variable domain, with segments outside the CDR3 supplied by the reference TRBV7-2 and TRBJ1-5 proteins, appears as GAGVSQSPSNKVTEKGKDVELRCDPISGHTALYWYRQSLGQGLEFLIYFQGNSAPDKSGLPSDRFSAERTGGSVSTLTIQRTQQEDSAVYLCASSLHQGVQPQHFGDGTRLSIL.